The present TCR beta chain was sequenced within a study of shared clonotypes between healthy human individuals. Sequenced by immunoSEQ multiplex PCR; TCRdb stores in-frame clones only, minus some. Found here are 950,000 to 1,100,000 clones, 65% to 80% of them singletons; the top ten hold about 1.4%. V lost 4 bases and J lost 4, with 12 bases in between. CDR1 is SGHRS and CDR2 is YFSETQ in the germline V gene. This CDR3 has 15 residues. This clone was detected a few times. The chain is built from TRBV5-1 and TRBJ2-6; perhaps TRBD2 as D (5 bases). This clonotype originated in a man aged 18 to 29 in good health. What was sequenced was memory CD4+ T cells sorted from blood. Subset here: CD45RA-negative fraction. CDR3 amino acids: CASSKATGGANVLTF. As DNA, the CDR3 is TGCGCCAGCAGCAAGGCCACGGGAGGGGCCAACGTCCTGACTTTC.